Listed below are T cell receptor beta chains from one sample, sequenced in a study of cytomegalovirus exposure and HLA in healthy donors. Sequencing was performed with immunoSEQ multiplex PCR; in TCRdb, only in-frame clones are kept and a portion is missing. There are about 190,000 clones in the sample; around four fifths occur only once, and approximately 1.6% lies in the top ten. Sequenced input: PBMCs. These receptors were taken from a middle-aged man in good health and CMV-seropositive. The CDR3 runs from the conserved cysteine through the conserved F or W. A D gene is named only where the DNA matches it firmly. Where a row states a size, it is once, few, many or the class of an expanded clone; other rows omit it.

-,TRBJ1-2,-,TRBV7-2,TGTGCCAGCAGCTTAATCGGTAACAGGGTTGCTAACTATGGCTACACCTTC,CASSLIGNRVANYGYTF
-,TRBJ1-2,-,TRBV7-9,TGTGCCAGCAGCCCCGTCGGACAGACCTATGGCTACACCTTC,CASSPVGQTYGYTF
-,TRBJ2-3,-,TRBV9,TGTGCCAGCAGCCGATTCACAGGCCCCACAGATACGCAGTATTTT,CASSRFTGPTDTQYF
few,TRBJ1-1,-,TRBV6-5,TGTGCCAGCAGTTACTCGGGCAGGAACACTGAAGCTTTCTTT,CASSYSGRNTEAFF
-,TRBJ2-1,-,TRBV5-6,TGTGCCAGCAGCTTGGTTACTTTCAATGAGCAGTTCTTC,CASSLVTFNEQFF
-,TRBJ2-1,TRBD2,TRBV7-9,TGTGCCATCCCAAGCGGGGACTCCTACAATGAGCAGTTCTTC,CAIPSGDSYNEQFF
-,TRBJ2-7,-,TRBV9,TGTGCCAGCAGCGTAGGTCTTGGGGGGGGACAACTCTACGAGCAGTACTTC,CASSVGLGGGQLYEQYF
-,TRBJ2-6,TRBD1,TRBV10-3,TGTGCCATCAGTCCGCAGGGGGCCGGGGCCAACGGCCTGACTTTC,CAISPQGAGANGLTF
-,TRBJ2-2,-,TRBV4-2,TGTGCCAGCAGCCGCAACCTCGATCTTTATAGCAGCGGGGAGCTGTTTTTT,CASSRNLDLYSSGELFF
-,TRBJ2-1,-,TRBV20-1,TGCAGTGCTAGATCTCTCGGTGAGCAGTTCTTC,CSARSLGEQFF
-,TRBJ2-3,TRBD1,TRBV19,TGTGCCAGTAGCCAGACAGGGGAGATAGATACGCAGTATTTT,CASSQTGEIDTQYF
-,TRBJ2-1,-,TRBV7-2,TGTGCCAGCAGCTCAGAACTAGCCCATGAGCAGTTCTTC,CASSSELAHEQFF
-,TRBJ2-6,TRBD1,TRBV7-6,TGTGCCAGCAGCACCGGGACAGGTATCTCTGGGGCCAACGTCCTGACTTTC,CASSTGTGISGANVLTF
-,TRBJ2-1,-,TRBV29-1,TGCAGCTCCCGACAGGACTCAACCTACAATGAGCAGTTCTTC,CSSRQDSTYNEQFF
-,TRBJ2-7,-,TRBV6-5,TGTGCCAGCAGCCTTTCACCGGCAGGGAATAACGAGCAGTACTTC,CASSLSPAGNNEQYF
-,TRBJ1-5,-,TRBV7-9,TGTGCCAGCGAATCAGGGAATCAGCCCCAGCATTTT,CASESGNQPQHF
-,TRBJ2-5,TRBD2,TRBV11-2,TGTGCCAGCAGCTTATGGCCAGCGGGAGGGCCTCGGGAGACCCAGTACTTC,CASSLWPAGGPRETQYF
-,TRBJ1-2,-,TRBV12-2,TGTGCAAGTCGCTTAGTCAGGGGGAATGGCTACACCTTC,CASRLVRGNGYTF
many,TRBJ2-1,-,TRBV4-2,TGTGCCAGCAGCCAAGAAGGTATAGAGGGCCACAATGAGCAGTTCTTC,CASSQEGIEGHNEQFF
once,TRBJ1-1,-,TRBV6-5,TGTGCCAGCAGAACAAAGGGGCGCGGTGAAGCTTTCTTT,CASRTKGRGEAFF
-,TRBJ1-2,-,TRBV19,TGTGCCAGTAGGAGCCAGGGTCGAGGATCCGACTCGATATTC,CASRSQGRGSDSIF
once,TRBJ2-7,-,TRBV27,TGTGCCAGCAGTCAAGGCAGGATGATTTACGAGCAGTACTTC,CASSQGRMIYEQYF
-,TRBJ2-3,TRBD2,TRBV7-3,TGTGCCAGCAGCCGGGACTACACAGATACGCAGTATTTT,CASSRDYTDTQYF
-,TRBJ2-5,-,TRBV11-3,TGTGCCAGCAGCTTAGACAGGGAAGAGGCCCAGTACTTC,CASSLDREEAQYF
-,TRBJ1-4,-,TRBV14,TGTGCCAGCAGCCAACGACGGGCAACTAATGAAAAACTGTTTTTT,CASSQRRATNEKLFF
-,TRBJ2-1,TRBD2,TRBV5-1,TGCGCCAGCAGCCTAGCGGACCCCTCCTACAATGAGCAGTTCTTC,CASSLADPSYNEQFF
few,TRBJ2-3,-,TRBV30,TGTGCCTGGAGTTACCCACCGGGGACTCCCACAGATACGCAGTATTTT,CAWSYPPGTPTDTQYF
once,TRBJ2-6,-,TRBV11-3,TGTGCCAGCAGCACTGGGGGGGGCCCTGGGGCCAACGTCCTGACTTTC,CASSTGGGPGANVLTF
-,TRBJ2-7,TRBD1,TRBV18,TGTGCCAGCTCACCAGACAGGGCGAACGAGCAGTACTTC,CASSPDRANEQYF
-,TRBJ2-7,-,TRBV7-8,TGTGCCAGCAGCCTTCGAGGCTTTACCTACGAGCAGTACTTC,CASSLRGFTYEQYF
-,TRBJ1-1,TRBD1,TRBV10-3,TGTGCCATCAGTGAGCCGGGACAGGGGGCGAGGACTGAAGCTTTCTTT,CAISEPGQGARTEAFF
-,TRBJ1-1,-,TRBV7-9,TGTGCCAGCAGCCGGACTGGGAACACTGAAGCTTTCTTT,CASSRTGNTEAFF
-,TRBJ2-7,TRBD1,TRBV2,TGTGCCATTAGGACAGGGATAGGCTACGAGCAGTACTTC,CAIRTGIGYEQYF
-,TRBJ2-7,-,TRBV30,TGTGCCTGGAGTGTGGAGGAGATCTCCTACGAGCAGTACTTC,CAWSVEEISYEQYF
-,TRBJ2-4,-,TRBV7-2,TGTGCCAGCAGCTTCAATGGGGCAAACATTCAGTACTTC,CASSFNGANIQYF
once,TRBJ1-2,-,TRBV5-6,TGTGCCAGCAGCTTGTACAGGGTAAACTATGGCTACACCTTC,CASSLYRVNYGYTF
-,TRBJ1-5,TRBD1,TRBV11-2,TGTGCCAGCAGCTTAGAAGACAGGGTTCAGCCCCAGCATTTT,CASSLEDRVQPQHF
-,TRBJ1-5,-,TRBV19,TGTGCCAGTAGTATAAGTCGGGGTCCTAATCAGCCCCAGCATTTT,CASSISRGPNQPQHF
-,TRBJ1-2,-,TRBV29-1,TGCAGCGTGTACGGACAGATGTATGGCTACACCTTC,CSVYGQMYGYTF
-,TRBJ1-1,-,TRBV13,TGTGCCAGCAGCTTACGGGGAGCCACTGAAGCTTTCTTT,CASSLRGATEAFF